This T cell receptor beta chain was profiled in a study of PD-L1 blockade in urothelial cancer. Overall study context: Blood analysis occurred 3 weeks (second dose) and 6 weeks after treatment start.

Data came from immunoSEQ multiplex PCR; TCRdb stores just in-frame clones and leaves some out. The table has fewer than 50,000 clones, approximately 90% seen once. Time point denoted: pretreatment peripheral blood. This receptor was taken from a donor at least 40 years old with urothelial cancer. This sample comprised PBMCs, obtained around atezolizumab (anti-PD-L1) treatment.

The CDR3 coding sequence is TGTGCCAGCAGCCGGACAGGTTACGAGCAGTACTTC. This gives the protein CASSRTGYEQYF. The chain uses TRBV11-2 and TRBJ2-7; 7 bases map to TRBD1. Germline lookup yields CDR1 SGHAT and CDR2 FQNNGV. The CDR3 extends over 12 amino acids. After removal of 5 bases from V and 4 bases from J, the junction contained 2 bases not matched to a gene.